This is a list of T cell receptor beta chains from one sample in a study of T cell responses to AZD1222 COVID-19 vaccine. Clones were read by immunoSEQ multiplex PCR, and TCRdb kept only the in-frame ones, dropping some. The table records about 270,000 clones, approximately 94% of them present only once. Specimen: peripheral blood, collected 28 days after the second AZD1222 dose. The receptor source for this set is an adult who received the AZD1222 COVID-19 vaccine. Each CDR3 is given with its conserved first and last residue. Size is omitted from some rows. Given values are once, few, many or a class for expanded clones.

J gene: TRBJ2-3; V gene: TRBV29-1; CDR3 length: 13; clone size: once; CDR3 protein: CSVRLAGTDTQYF
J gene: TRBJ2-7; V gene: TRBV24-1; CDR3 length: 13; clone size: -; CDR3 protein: CATSDESSYEQYF
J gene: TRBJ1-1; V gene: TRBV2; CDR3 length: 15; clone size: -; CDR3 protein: CASSNGRLFNTEAFF
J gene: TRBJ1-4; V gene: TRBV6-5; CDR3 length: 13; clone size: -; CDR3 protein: CASKGPLDEKLFF
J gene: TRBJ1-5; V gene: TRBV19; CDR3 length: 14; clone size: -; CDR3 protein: CATVHPASNQPQHF
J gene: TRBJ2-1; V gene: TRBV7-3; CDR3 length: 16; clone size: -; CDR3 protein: CASSFSGSVISGEQFF
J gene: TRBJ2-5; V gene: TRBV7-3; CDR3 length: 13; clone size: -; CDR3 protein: CASSSGSGETQYF
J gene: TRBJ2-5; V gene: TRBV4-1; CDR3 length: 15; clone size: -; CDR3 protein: CASSQEGGIGETQYF
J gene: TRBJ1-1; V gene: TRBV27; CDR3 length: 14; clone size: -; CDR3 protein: CASSWGGANTEAFF
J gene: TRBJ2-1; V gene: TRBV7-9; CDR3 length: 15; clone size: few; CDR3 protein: CASSPDSPPYNEQFF
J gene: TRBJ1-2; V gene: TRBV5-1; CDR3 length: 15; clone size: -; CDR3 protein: CASSIMHRDSYGYTF
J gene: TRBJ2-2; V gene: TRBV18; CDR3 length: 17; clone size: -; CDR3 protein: CASSPELRAANTGELFF
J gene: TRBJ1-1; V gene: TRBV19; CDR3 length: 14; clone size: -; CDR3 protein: CASSMWGMNTEAFF
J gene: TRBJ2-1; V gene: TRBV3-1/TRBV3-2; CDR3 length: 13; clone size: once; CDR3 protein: CASRGTGANEQFF
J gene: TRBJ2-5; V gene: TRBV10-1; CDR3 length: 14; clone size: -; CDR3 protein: CAIPGSGVQETQYF
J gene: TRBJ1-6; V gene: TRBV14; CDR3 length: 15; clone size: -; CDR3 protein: CASSPWDRGNSPLHF
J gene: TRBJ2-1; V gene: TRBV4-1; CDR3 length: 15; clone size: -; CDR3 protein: CASSQGTGVTSEQFF
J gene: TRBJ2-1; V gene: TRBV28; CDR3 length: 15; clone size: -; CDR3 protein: CASTRPGLALNEQFF
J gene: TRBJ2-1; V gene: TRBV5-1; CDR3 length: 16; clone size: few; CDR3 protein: CASSLATGGPYNEQFF
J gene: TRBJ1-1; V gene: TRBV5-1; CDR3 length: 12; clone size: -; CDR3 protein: CASSLNRGEAFF
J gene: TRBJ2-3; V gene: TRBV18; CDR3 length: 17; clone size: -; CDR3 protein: CASSPRAQRVSTDTQYF
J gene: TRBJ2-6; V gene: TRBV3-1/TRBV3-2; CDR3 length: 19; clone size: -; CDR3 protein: CASSQEGDYETPGANVLTF
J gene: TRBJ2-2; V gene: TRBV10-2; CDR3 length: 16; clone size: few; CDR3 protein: CASNKGDALGTGELFF
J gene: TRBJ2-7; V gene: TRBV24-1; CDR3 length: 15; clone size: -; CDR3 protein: CATSETSGSSYEQYF
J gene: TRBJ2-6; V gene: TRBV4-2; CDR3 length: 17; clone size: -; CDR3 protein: CASSHRTGPSGANVLTF
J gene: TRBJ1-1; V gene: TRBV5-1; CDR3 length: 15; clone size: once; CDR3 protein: CASSILSGGNTEAFF
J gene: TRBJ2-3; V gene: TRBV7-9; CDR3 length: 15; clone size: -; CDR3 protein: CASRSSPGLRDTQYF
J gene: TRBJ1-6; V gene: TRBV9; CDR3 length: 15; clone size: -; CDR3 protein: CASSVEVGGGSPLHF
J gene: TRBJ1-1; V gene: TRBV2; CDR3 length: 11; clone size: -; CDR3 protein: CASRGMTEAFF
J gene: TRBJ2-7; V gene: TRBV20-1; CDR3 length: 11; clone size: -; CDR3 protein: CSAYKSYEQYF
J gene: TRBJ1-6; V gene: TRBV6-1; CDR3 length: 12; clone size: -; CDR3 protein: CASSEEGSPLHF